The rows below give T cell receptor beta chains drawn from one sample of a study of beta chain features in type 1 diabetes. Assay used: immunoSEQ multiplex PCR; TCRdb lists only in-frame clones, some missing. The sample holds 600,000 to 750,000 clones, 9.5% to 15% seen once. Sequencing input: naive CD4+ T cells from blood. Every receptor here comes from a man aged 25-45 years with type 1 diabetes. The CDR3 runs from the conserved cysteine through the conserved F or W.

j_call v_call cdr3_aa
TRBJ2-2 TRBV9 CASSYRDRFDTGELFF
TRBJ2-1 TRBV5-1 CASSLRLAGSNEQFF
TRBJ2-2 TRBV18 CASSPQEPANTGELFF
TRBJ1-2 TRBV14 CASSPFADRGLYGYTF
TRBJ2-7 TRBV19 CASSIHRDSSYEQYF
TRBJ2-5 TRBV7-2 CASAGAETQYF
TRBJ2-5 TRBV7-6 CASSLGGTRQETQYF
TRBJ2-7 TRBV7-2 CASRQGVPYEQYF
TRBJ2-7 TRBV7-8 CASSLARTASYEQYF
TRBJ1-2 TRBV5-6 CASSLEGPYGYTF
TRBJ1-2 TRBV11-3 CASSLGLTDFGYTF
TRBJ2-3 TRBV30 CAWSVGAGAPDTQYF
TRBJ2-1 TRBV19 CASSTRDRDEQFF
TRBJ2-5 TRBV18 CASSREDPTVETQYF
TRBJ2-5 TRBV11-1 CASSLVREETQYF
TRBJ1-2 TRBV9 CASSARPGTGIYGYTF